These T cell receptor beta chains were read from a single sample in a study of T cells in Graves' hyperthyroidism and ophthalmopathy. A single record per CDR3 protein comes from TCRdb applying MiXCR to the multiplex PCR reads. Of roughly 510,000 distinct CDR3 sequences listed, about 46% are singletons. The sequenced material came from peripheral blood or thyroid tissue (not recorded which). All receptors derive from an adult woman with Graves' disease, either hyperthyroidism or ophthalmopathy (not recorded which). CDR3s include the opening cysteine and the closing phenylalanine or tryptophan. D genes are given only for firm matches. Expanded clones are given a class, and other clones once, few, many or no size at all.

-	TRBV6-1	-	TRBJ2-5	CASSLGSNNQPQYF	TGTGCCAGCAGTTTGGGCAGCAACAATCAGCCCCAGTACTTC
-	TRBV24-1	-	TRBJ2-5	CATSDLAKSQETQYF	TGTGCCACCAGTGATTTGGCGAAGAGTCAAGAGACCCAGTACTTC
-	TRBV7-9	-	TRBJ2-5	CASSPPSGEGETQYF	TGTGCCAGCAGCCCCCCTTCGGGAGAGGGTGAGACCCAGTACTTC
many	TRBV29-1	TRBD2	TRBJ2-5	CSVGASGRSQETQYF	TGCAGCGTTGGGGCTAGCGGGAGGTCCCAAGAGACCCAGTACTTC
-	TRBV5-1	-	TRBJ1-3	CASSASNTIYF	TGCGCCAGCAGCGCCTCGAACACCATATATTTT
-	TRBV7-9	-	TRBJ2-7	CASKGPLYYEQYF	TGTGCCAGCAAGGGGCCACTCTACTACGAGCAGTACTTC
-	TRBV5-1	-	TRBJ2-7	CASSLATATNEQYF	TGCGCCAGCAGCTTGGCCACGGCCACGAACGAGCAGTACTTC
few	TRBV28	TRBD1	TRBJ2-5	CASSDRAKETQYF	TGTGCCAGCAGCGACAGGGCCAAAGAGACCCAGTACTTC
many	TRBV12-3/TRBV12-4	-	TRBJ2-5	CASSHGLLAQETQYF	TGTGCCAGCAGCCATGGACTCCTAGCACAAGAGACCCAGTACTTC
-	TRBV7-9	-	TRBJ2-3	CASSLGASNTDTQYF	TGTGCCAGCAGCTTAGGGGCCAGCAACACAGATACGCAGTATTTT
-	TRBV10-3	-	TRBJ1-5	CAVSEALNQPQHF	TGTGCCGTCAGTGAGGCTCTCAATCAGCCCCAGCATTTT
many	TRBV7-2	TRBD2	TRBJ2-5	CASSLVALAGGWEETQYF	TGTGCCAGCAGCTTAGTCGCACTAGCGGGCGGTTGGGAAGAGACCCAGTACTTC
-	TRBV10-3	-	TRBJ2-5	CAINVQSESPGIQETQYF	TGTGCCATCAATGTTCAGTCAGAAAGCCCAGGGATACAAGAGACCCAGTACTTC
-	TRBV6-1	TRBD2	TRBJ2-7	CASDGGGEQYF	TGTGCCAGCGACGGCGGGGGGGAGCAGTACTTC
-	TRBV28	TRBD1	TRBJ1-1	CASSAPGGLTEAFF	TGTGCCAGCAGTGCACCAGGGGGACTTACTGAAGCTTTCTTT
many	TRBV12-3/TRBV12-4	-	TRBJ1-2	CASSSTGSHRGTF	TGTGCCAGCAGCTCAACAGGGTCCCACCGGGGGACCTTC
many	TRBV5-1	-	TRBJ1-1	CASSLDGGNTEAFF	TGTGCCAGCAGCTTAGATGGAGGGAACACTGAAGCTTTCTTT
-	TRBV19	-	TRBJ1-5	CASETFQGGHNQPQHF	TGTGCCAGTGAGACTTTTCAGGGCGGTCACAATCAGCCCCAGCATTTT
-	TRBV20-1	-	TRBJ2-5	CSAWRTQETQYF	TGCAGTGCTTGGAGAACCCAAGAGACCCAGTACTTC
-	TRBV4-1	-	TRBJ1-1	CASSGPLKGTEAFF	TGCGCCAGCTCCGGGCCCCTAAAGGGCACTGAAGCTTTCTTT
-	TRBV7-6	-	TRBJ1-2	CASSRGPGRMNYGYTF	TGTGCCAGCAGTCGAGGTCCGGGACGGATGAACTATGGCTACACCTTC
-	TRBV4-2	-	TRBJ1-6	CASSLTGTELRTLHF	TGTGCCAGCAGCCTTACAGGGACCGAGCTTAGGACCCTCCACTTT
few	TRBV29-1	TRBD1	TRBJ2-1	CSVEGGTGGNEQFF	TGCAGCGTTGAAGGGGGGACAGGGGGGAATGAGCAGTTCTTC
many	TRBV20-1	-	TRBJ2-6	CSAPLQGANVLTF	TGCAGTGCTCCCCTTCAGGGGGCCAACGTCCTGACTTTC
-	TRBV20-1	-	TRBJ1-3	CSAGAGGSGNTIYF	TGCAGTGCTGGAGCAGGTGGCTCTGGAAACACCATATATTTT
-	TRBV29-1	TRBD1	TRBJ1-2	CSVRQGRDTGSGYTF	TGCAGCGTACGACAGGGCCGGGATACAGGATCTGGCTACACCTTC
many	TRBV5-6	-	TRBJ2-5	CASSLELRETQYF	TGTGCCAGCAGCTTAGAGCTTAGGGAGACCCAGTACTTC
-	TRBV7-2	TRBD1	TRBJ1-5	CASSRVTGGRPQHF	TGTGCCAGCAGCAGGGTAACAGGGGGACGGCCCCAGCATTTT
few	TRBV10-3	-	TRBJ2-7	CAISESRTLGEQYF	TGTGCCATCAGTGAGTCCCGGACGTTGGGGGAGCAGTACTTC
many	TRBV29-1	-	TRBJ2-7	CSVGGQSSYEQYF	TGCAGCGTTGGAGGCCAGAGCTCCTACGAGCAGTACTTC
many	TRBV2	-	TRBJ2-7	CASTTDREQYF	TGTGCCAGCACGACAGATCGCGAGCAGTACTTC
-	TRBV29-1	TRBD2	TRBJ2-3	CSVLAGGLITQYF	TGCAGCGTACTAGCGGGAGGACTGATCACGCAGTATTTT
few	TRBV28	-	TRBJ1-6	CASTRSRGNSPLHF	TGTGCCAGCACTCGAAGCAGGGGTAATTCACCCCTCCACTTT
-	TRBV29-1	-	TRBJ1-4	CSVVRQGNEKLFF	TGCAGCGTTGTTCGTCAGGGTAATGAAAAACTGTTTTTT
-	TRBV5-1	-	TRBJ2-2	CASSPQPGTGELFF	TGCGCCAGCAGCCCACAACCTGGCACCGGGGAGCTGTTTTTT
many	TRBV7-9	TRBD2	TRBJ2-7	CASSLGLARDSYEQYF	TGTGCCAGCAGCTTGGGACTAGCGAGAGACTCCTACGAGCAGTACTTC
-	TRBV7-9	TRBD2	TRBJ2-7	CASSQGVDLAGDYEQYF	TGTGCCAGCAGCCAAGGAGTCGATCTAGCGGGAGATTACGAGCAGTACTTC
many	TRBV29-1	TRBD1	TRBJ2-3	CSVAEGQGTDTQYF	TGCAGCGTCGCAGAGGGACAGGGAACAGATACGCAGTATTTT
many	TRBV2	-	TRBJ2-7	CASGQGGSYGEQYF	TGTGCCAGCGGACAGGGCGGGAGCTATGGGGAGCAGTACTTC
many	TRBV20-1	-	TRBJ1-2	CSASLGGRDGYTF	TGCAGTGCTTCCCTGGGGGGAAGGGATGGCTACACCTTC
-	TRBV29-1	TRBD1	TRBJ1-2	CSVEGGQGAHYGYTF	TGCAGCGTTGAAGGGGGACAGGGGGCGCACTATGGCTACACCTTC
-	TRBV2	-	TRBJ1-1	CASSSYGGGTEAFF	TGTGCCAGCAGTTCCTATGGAGGAGGGACTGAAGCTTTCTTT
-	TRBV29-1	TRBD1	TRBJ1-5	CSVRDGTENQPQHF	TGCAGCGTTCGCGACGGGACAGAAAATCAGCCCCAGCATTTT
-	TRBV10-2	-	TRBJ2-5	CDTGGQETQYF	TGCGACACCGGGGGACAAGAGACCCAGTACTTC
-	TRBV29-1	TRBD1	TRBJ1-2	CSVDGTGESYGYTF	TGCAGCGTTGATGGGACAGGGGAAAGTTATGGCTACACCTTC